The next 2 T cell receptor beta chains were all read from a single sample in a study of T cells after yellow fever vaccination. TCRdb fed the 5' RACE reads into MiXCR, producing one record per CDR3 protein. The repertoire holds under 300,000 distinct CDR3 sequences, over 10% seen once, with roughly 0.5% in the top ten. The material sequenced was CD4+ T cells sorted from PBMCs, taken 45 days after the yellow fever booster vaccination. The source is a man aged 25 to 40 who received the YFV17D yellow fever vaccine.

The rearrangement joins TRBV27 to TRBJ1-6; the D gene is possibly TRBD1 (6 bases). The CDR3 contains 16 residues. V gave up 4 bases and J gave up 7 bases, with 17 bases separating them. Germline V gives CDR1 MNHEY, CDR2 SMNVEV (reference sequence). CDR3 bases: TGTGCCAGCAGTTCCGGGGGGGCCCCCGGCAATTCACCCCTCCACTTT. Its protein is CASSSGGAPGNSPLHF.

The chain joins TRBV7-9 to TRBJ2-5; 9 bases line up with TRBD2. The CDR3 has 15 amino acids. V lost 5 bases, J lost 4 bases, and 8 bases stayed unmatched. Germline V gives CDR1 SEHNR, CDR2 FQNEAQ (reference sequence). This chain's CDR3 is CASSLPAGGGETQYF. CDR3 bases: TGTGCCAGCAGCCTCCCTGCGGGAGGGGGAGAGACCCAGTACTTC.